This T cell receptor (beta chain) stems from a study of Ad26.COV2.S vaccination and SARS-CoV-2 variants. Findings and limits, study-wide: The TCR-based breadth and depth measures might underestimate overall T cell responses.

Concerning this clone: Its antigen is currently unknown.

Germline assignment: CDR1 SGHNT and CDR2 YYREEE (reference sequence). The V and J ends lost 4 bases and 4 bases respectively, with 15 bases between them. The CDR3 loop spans 15 amino acids. Repertoires were generated with immunoSEQ multiplex PCR, while TCRdb's copy carries only in-frame clones and drops some. The table records around 250,000 clones, more than 70% of them present only once. As for treatment: about 20 received Ad26.COV2.S at low or high dose, single or two shots; roughly five received placebo; per-sample allocation not given. The samples were gathered on day 63 after the first injection of vaccine or placebo. The donor's status was that of an adult aged 18-55 years in Boston.

The source material was peripheral blood, sampled in a trial of Ad26.COV2.S vaccine versus placebo. The sequence was collected from a person aged 18 to 65 who received the Ad26.COV2.S COVID-19 vaccine or a placebo. The chain combines TRBV5-4 with TRBJ2-1; D is uncertain. CDR3 loop: CASSPGVASYNEQFF. CDR3 nucleotides: TGTGCCAGCAGCCCAGGTGTGGCGAGTTACAATGAGCAGTTCTTC.